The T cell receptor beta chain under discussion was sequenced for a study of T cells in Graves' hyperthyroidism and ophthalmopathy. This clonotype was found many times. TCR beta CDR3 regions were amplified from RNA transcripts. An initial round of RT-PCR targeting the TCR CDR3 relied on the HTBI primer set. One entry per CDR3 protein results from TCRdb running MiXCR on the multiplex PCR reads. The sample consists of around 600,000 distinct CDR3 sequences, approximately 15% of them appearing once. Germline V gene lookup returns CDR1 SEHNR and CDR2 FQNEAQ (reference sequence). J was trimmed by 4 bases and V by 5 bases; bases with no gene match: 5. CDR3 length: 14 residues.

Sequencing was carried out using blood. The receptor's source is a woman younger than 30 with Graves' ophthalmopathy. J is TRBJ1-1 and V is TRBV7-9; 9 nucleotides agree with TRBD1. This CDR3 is CASSPRDRVTEAFF. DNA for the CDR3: TGTGCCAGCAGCCCCCGGGACAGGGTCACTGAAGCTTTCTTT.